This TCR beta chain appears in the sequencing data of a study of cytomegalovirus exposure and HLA in healthy donors. The PCR employed 60 Vbeta primers together with 13 Jbeta primers. This table comes from immunoSEQ multiplex PCR, and its TCRdb copy is limited to in-frame clones, with some not included. The data show approximately 200,000 clones, 81% seen once. Concerning this clone itself: Its antigen remains unknown.

The study, taken as a whole, reports: Researchers reported that a few CMV-associated chains were confirmed in vitro as CMV antigen-specific. The study put 150 to 200 TCR beta chains on its list as cytomegalovirus-associated.

Trimming cost V 8 bases and J 2 bases; bases outside gene matches: 6. This CDR3 is 14 amino acids long. The germline V gene has CDR1 LNHDA and CDR2 SQIVND (reference sequence). V usage is TRBV19 and J usage is TRBJ1-1; 9 nucleotides match TRBD1. The specimen was PBMCs. The clonotype was recovered from a woman between 18 and 29 years old in good health and CMV-seropositive. The CDR3 is CASDLGQGNTEAFF. The CDR3 coding sequence is TGTGCCAGTGATCTGGGACAGGGTAACACTGAAGCTTTCTTT.